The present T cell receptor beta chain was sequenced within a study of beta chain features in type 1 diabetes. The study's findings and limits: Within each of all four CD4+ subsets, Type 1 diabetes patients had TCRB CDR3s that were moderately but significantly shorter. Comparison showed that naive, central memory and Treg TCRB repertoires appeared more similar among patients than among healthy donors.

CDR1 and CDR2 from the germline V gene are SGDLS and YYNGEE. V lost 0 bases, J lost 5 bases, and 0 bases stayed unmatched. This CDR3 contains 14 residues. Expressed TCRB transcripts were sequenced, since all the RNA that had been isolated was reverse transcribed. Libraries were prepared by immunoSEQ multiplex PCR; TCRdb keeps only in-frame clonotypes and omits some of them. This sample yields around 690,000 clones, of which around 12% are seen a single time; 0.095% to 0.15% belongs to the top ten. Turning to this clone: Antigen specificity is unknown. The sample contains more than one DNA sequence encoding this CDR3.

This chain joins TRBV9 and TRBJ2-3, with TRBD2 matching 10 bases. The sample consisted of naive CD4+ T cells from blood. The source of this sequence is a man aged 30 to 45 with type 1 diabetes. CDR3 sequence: CASSVASGGDTQYF. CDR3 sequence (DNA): TGTGCCAGCAGCGTAGCTAGCGGGGGAGATACGCAGTATTTT.